Following are 11 T cell receptor beta chains from one sample sequenced in a study of monozygotic twins with inflammatory bowel disease. Reanalyzing the 5' RACE reads, TCRdb keeps one entry per CDR3 protein, without DNA. The clone table shows around 370,000 distinct CDR3 sequences, with the ten largest holding around 2.6%. The sequenced sample was blood. The receptor set was obtained from a human donor with ulcerative colitis or Crohn's disease, or a healthy co-twin of an affected twin (not recorded which).

The chain employs TRBV5-4 and TRBJ1-3. Germline CDR1 and CDR2: SGHNT and YYREEE (reference sequence). This CDR3 is built from 15 residues. CDR3 in amino acids: CASSLSSATGNTIYF.

J is TRBJ2-7 and V is TRBV20-1. The germline CDR1 and CDR2 sequences are DFQATT and SNEGSKA (reference sequence). The CDR3 contains 15 residues. The CDR3 spells CSARGWERSSYEQYF.

The chain is built from TRBV20-1 and TRBJ2-2. Germline V gene sequence: CDR1 DFQATT, CDR2 SNEGSKA (reference sequence). This CDR3 comprises 12 residues. CDR3 in amino acids: CSARDPHGELFF.

The chain recombines TRBV4-1 with TRBJ1-4; TCRdb's assignment of TRBD1 cannot be checked, as there is no DNA. The germline CDR1 and CDR2 sequences are MGHRA and YSYEKL. The CDR3 is 15 amino acids. The CDR3: CASSQHGTGEEKLFF.

The chain is built from TRBV6-5 and TRBJ1-4; as DNA is missing, the TRBD1 call by TCRdb cannot be tested. Looked up from germline, CDR1 is MNHEY and CDR2 is SVGAGI. This CDR3 comprises 13 residues. The CDR3: CASSWGLSEKLFF.

The rearrangement links TRBV24-1 to TRBJ2-1; TCRdb picks TRBD1, but there is no DNA to check that call. The CDR3 is made up of 16 amino acids. The V gene's germline CDR1 is KGHDR and CDR2 SFDVKD. The CDR3 sequence: CATSFGQGSYLNEQFF.

The rearrangement joins TRBV12-3 or TRBV12-4 to TRBJ2-3; as DNA is missing, the TRBD1 call by TCRdb cannot be tested. The CDR3 contains 15 residues. This chain's CDR3 is CASSLPQSQGDTQYF.

V is TRBV12-3 or TRBV12-4 and J is TRBJ2-1; TCRdb returns TRBD2, unconfirmable since there is no DNA. This CDR3 has 16 amino acids. CDR3 sequence: CASNPEASGPNGEQFF.

CDR3 sequence: CASSWRGEQETQYF. V gene TRBV5-1 combines with J gene TRBJ2-5; TCRdb outputs TRBD1, but without DNA this stays unchecked. Per the germline V gene, CDR1 is SGHRS and CDR2 is YFSETQ. CDR3 length: 14 amino acids.

Here the CDR3 reads CASSSAGNTEAFF. V and J are TRBV7-2 and TRBJ1-1. This CDR3 has 13 residues. CDR1 SGHTA and CDR2 FQGNSA come from the germline V gene.

The J gene is TRBJ1-2, the V gene TRBV30; TCRdb's D call, TRBD1, is unchecked because there is no DNA. CDR3 length: 15 residues. CDR1 and CDR2 from the germline V gene are GTSNPN and SVGIG (reference sequence). CDR3 protein: CAWSPPDRNNYGYTF.